The rows below give T cell receptor beta chains drawn from one sample of a study of blood T cell repertoires in COVID-19. Using immunoSEQ multiplex PCR, the repertoire was profiled, and TCRdb retains in-frame clones only, with some absent. The table records roughly 130,000 clones, about 88% of them present only once. The sequencing input was PBMCs or T cells enriched from blood (not recorded which). All receptors derive from a woman between 50 and 59 years old who had recovered from COVID-19. Each CDR3 is given with its conserved first and last residue. Fields, in order: CDR3 length, clone size, D gene, V gene, J gene, CDR3 protein, CDR3 DNA. A D gene is named only where the DNA matches it firmly. The listing skips clone size in some rows; elsewhere it reads once, few, many or a size class.

>13|once|NA|TRBV7-2|TRBJ1-5
CASSPWTGQPQHF
TGTGCCAGCAGCCCCTGGACGGGGCAGCCCCAGCATTTT
>14|NA|TRBD1|TRBV11-2|TRBJ1-1
CASSTPGQHTEAFF
TGTGCCAGCAGTACCCCGGGACAGCACACTGAAGCTTTCTTT
>15|NA|TRBD1|TRBV7-8|TRBJ1-1
CASSPRQGANTEAFF
TGTGCCAGCAGCCCCCGACAGGGGGCGAACACTGAAGCTTTCTTT
>15|NA|NA|TRBV6-5|TRBJ1-3
CASSYSPGVGNTIYF
TGTGCCAGCAGTTACTCGCCGGGAGTTGGAAACACCATATATTTT
>15|NA|TRBD1|TRBV18|TRBJ2-7
CASSPPNGTAYEQYF
TGTGCCAGCTCACCACCAAACGGGACAGCCTACGAGCAGTACTTC
>16|NA|NA|TRBV27|TRBJ2-7
CASSTYPRGLSYEQYF
TGTGCCAGCAGTACCTATCCAAGGGGACTCTCCTACGAGCAGTACTTC
>14|NA|NA|TRBV18|TRBJ1-6
CASSPSGGDSPLHF
TGTGCCAGCTCACCCTCTGGCGGGGACTCACCCCTCCACTTT
>12|NA|NA|TRBV3-1/TRBV3-2|TRBJ2-5
CASSKGGETQYF
TGTGCCAGCAGCAAGGGGGGGGAGACCCAGTACTTC
>13|NA|NA|TRBV5-6|TRBJ1-5
CASSSGRDQPQHF
TGTGCCAGCAGCTCGGGGAGGGATCAGCCCCAGCATTTT
>16|NA|TRBD2|TRBV3-1/TRBV3-2|TRBJ2-4
CASSPRGGRAKNIQYF
TGTGCCAGCAGCCCCCGGGGGGGCCGGGCCAAAAACATTCAGTACTTC
>16|NA|NA|TRBV10-3|TRBJ1-1
CAISVNRRNSDTEAFF
TGTGCCATCAGTGTTAACAGGCGCAACTCCGACACTGAAGCTTTCTTT
>15|NA|TRBD1|TRBV5-4|TRBJ2-2
CASSRTGANTGELFF
TGTGCCAGCAGCAGGACAGGGGCGAACACCGGGGAGCTGTTTTTT
>11|NA|TRBD1|TRBV19|TRBJ1-5
CASSMGQAQHF
TGTGCCAGTAGTATGGGACAGGCCCAGCATTTT
>14|NA|TRBD1|TRBV5-1|TRBJ1-1
CASSMGDRQRRAFF
TGCGCCAGCAGCATGGGGGACAGGCAAAGGAGAGCTTTCTTT
>16|few|TRBD1|TRBV6-1|TRBJ2-7
CASNEPGTATSYEQYF
TGTGCCAGCAATGAACCCGGGACAGCGACCTCCTACGAGCAGTACTTC
>12|NA|NA|TRBV28|TRBJ2-7
CASSPPGLEEYF
TGTGCCAGCAGTCCCCCCGGATTAGAGGAGTACTTC
>13|NA|NA|TRBV3-1/TRBV3-2|TRBJ2-1
CATTTKGDGEQFF
TGTGCCACGACGACTAAGGGGGATGGTGAGCAGTTCTTC
>15|NA|NA|TRBV3-1/TRBV3-2|TRBJ2-7
CASSQVGGTVYEQYF
TGTGCCAGCAGCCAAGTAGGAGGGACTGTCTACGAGCAGTACTTC
>13|NA|TRBD1|TRBV10-3|TRBJ1-2
CAITPGQGDGYTF
TGTGCCATCACCCCAGGACAGGGCGATGGCTACACCTTC
>15|NA|TRBD2|TRBV6-4|TRBJ2-3
CASSRTSGGTDTQYF
TGTGCCAGCAGTAGGACTAGCGGGGGCACAGATACGCAGTATTTT
>13|NA|NA|TRBV19|TRBJ1-5
CASSIERLQPQHF
TGTGCCAGTAGTATAGAGCGATTACAGCCCCAGCATTTT
>14|NA|NA|TRBV6-5|TRBJ1-5
CASRDTSWNQPQHF
TGTGCCAGCAGGGACACCTCCTGGAATCAGCCCCAGCATTTT
>18|NA|TRBD2|TRBV5-1|TRBJ2-5
CASSSRLAGLWGEETQYF
TGCGCCAGCAGCTCAAGACTAGCGGGGCTTTGGGGCGAAGAGACCCAGTACTTC
>13|NA|TRBD1|TRBV29-1|TRBJ1-4
CSAQRGLGEKLFF
TGCAGCGCCCAGAGGGGGCTGGGTGAAAAACTGTTTTTT
>15|NA|NA|TRBV19|TRBJ2-1
CASKTQGRGHNEQFF
TGTGCCAGCAAAACCCAGGGGAGAGGGCACAATGAGCAGTTCTTC
>15|few|NA|TRBV11-3|TRBJ1-1
CASSFRTGSSTEAFF
TGTGCCAGCAGCTTTAGAACAGGTTCCAGCACTGAAGCTTTCTTT
>16|NA|NA|TRBV9|TRBJ1-4
CASSEGGGVVSEKLFF
TGTGCCAGCAGCGAAGGAGGTGGGGTGGTTAGTGAAAAACTGTTTTTT
>14|once|TRBD1|TRBV5-6|TRBJ2-5
CASSLGTGYETQYF
TGTGCCAGCAGCTTGGGGACAGGGTACGAGACCCAGTACTTC
>17|NA|TRBD2|TRBV2|TRBJ2-5
CASSLKIAGGLLETQYF
TGTGCCAGCAGTCTAAAAATAGCGGGGGGGCTCTTGGAGACCCAGTACTTC
>17|few|NA|TRBV19|TRBJ1-5
CASNSPPGGRTGQPQHF
TGTGCCAGTAACTCTCCCCCCGGGGGGCGCACGGGTCAGCCCCAGCATTTT
>14|NA|NA|TRBV27|TRBJ2-5
CASTSGPNGETQYF
TGTGCCAGTACCAGCGGGCCCAATGGAGAGACCCAGTACTTC
>11|NA|NA|TRBV18|TRBJ2-7
CASSPLYEQYF
TGTGCCAGCTCACCCTTGTACGAGCAGTACTTC
>16|NA|TRBD1|TRBV9|TRBJ1-2
CASSPGGRDRGYGYTF
TGTGCCAGCAGCCCCGGGGGTAGGGACAGGGGCTATGGCTACACCTTC
>16|NA|TRBD1|TRBV7-9|TRBJ1-2
CASSLAQDRGNYGYTF
TGTGCCAGCAGCTTAGCGCAGGACAGGGGCAACTATGGCTACACCTTC
>13|NA|TRBD2|TRBV4-3|TRBJ2-7
CASSQSGGGEQYF
TGCGCCAGCAGCCAGAGTGGGGGAGGGGAGCAGTACTTC
>15|NA|TRBD1|TRBV4-1|TRBJ2-7
CASSQATDRGGEQYF
TGCGCCAGCAGCCAAGCTACGGACAGGGGAGGCGAGCAGTACTTC
>13|NA|NA|TRBV19|TRBJ2-3
CASSIGGTDTQYF
TGTGCCAGTAGTATCGGGGGCACAGATACGCAGTATTTT
>13|NA|NA|TRBV6-1|TRBJ1-5
CASSDAGRGPQHF
TGTGCCAGCAGTGACGCAGGCCGGGGGCCCCAGCATTTT
>13|NA|NA|TRBV30|TRBJ1-2
CAWSVMRIYGYTF
TGTGCCTGGAGTGTAATGCGAATTTATGGCTACACCTTC
>14|NA|NA|TRBV5-1|TRBJ2-2
CASSLNSNTGELFF
TGCGCCAGCAGCCTTAATTCGAACACCGGGGAGCTGTTTTTT
>15|NA|TRBD1|TRBV4-3|TRBJ2-3
CASSPQGASTDTQYF
TGCGCCAGCAGCCCCCAGGGGGCTAGCACAGATACGCAGTATTTT
>15|NA|NA|TRBV3-1/TRBV3-2|TRBJ1-3
CASSQATGYGNTIYF
TGTGCCAGCAGCCAAGCCACAGGGTATGGAAACACCATATATTTT
>17|NA|TRBD1|TRBV19|TRBJ2-2
CASSIEGDRENTGELFF
TGTGCCAGTAGTATAGAGGGGGACAGGGAGAACACCGGGGAGCTGTTTTTT
>12|NA|NA|TRBV5-1|TRBJ2-5
CASSLVSETQYF
TGCGCCAGCAGCTTGGTGTCGGAGACCCAGTACTTC